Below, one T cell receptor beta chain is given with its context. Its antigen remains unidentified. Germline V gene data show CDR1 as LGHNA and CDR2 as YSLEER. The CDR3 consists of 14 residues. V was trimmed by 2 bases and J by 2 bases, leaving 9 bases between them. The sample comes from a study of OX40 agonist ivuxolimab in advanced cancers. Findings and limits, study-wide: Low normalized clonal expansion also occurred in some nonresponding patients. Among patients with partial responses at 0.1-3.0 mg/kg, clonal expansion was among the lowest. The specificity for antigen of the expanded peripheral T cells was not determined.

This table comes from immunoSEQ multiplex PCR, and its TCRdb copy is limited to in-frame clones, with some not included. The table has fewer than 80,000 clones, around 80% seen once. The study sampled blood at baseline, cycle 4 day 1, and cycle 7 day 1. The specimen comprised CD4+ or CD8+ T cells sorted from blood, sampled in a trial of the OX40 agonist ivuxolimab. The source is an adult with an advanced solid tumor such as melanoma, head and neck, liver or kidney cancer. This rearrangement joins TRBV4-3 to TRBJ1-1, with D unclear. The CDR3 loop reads CASSQSIRNTEAFF. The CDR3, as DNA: TGCGCCAGCAGCCAAAGCATCCGAAACACTGAAGCTTTCTTT.